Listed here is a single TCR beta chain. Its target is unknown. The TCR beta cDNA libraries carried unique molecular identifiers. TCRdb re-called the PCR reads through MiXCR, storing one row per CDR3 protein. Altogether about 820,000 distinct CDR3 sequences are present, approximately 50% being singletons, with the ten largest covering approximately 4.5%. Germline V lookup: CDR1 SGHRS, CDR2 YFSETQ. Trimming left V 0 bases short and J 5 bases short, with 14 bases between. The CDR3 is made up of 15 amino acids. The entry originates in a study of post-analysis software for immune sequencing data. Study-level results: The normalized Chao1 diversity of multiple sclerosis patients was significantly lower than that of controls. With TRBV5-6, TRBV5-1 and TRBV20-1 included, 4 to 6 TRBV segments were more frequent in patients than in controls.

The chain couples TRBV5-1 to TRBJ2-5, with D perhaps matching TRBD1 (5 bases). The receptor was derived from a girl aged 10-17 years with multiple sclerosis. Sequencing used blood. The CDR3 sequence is CASSLVLVGRETQYF. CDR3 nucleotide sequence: TGCGCCAGCAGCTTGGTGTTAGTGGGGCGCGAGACCCAGTACTTC. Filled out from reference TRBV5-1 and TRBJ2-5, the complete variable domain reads KAGVTQTPRYLIKTRGQQVTLSCSPISGHRSVSWYQQTPGQGLQFLFEYFSETQRNKGNFPGRFSGRQFSNSRSEMNVSTLELGDSALYLCASSLVLVGRETQYFGPGTRLLVL.